This T cell receptor beta chain was captured by sequencing in a study of immune cell composition in non-small cell lung cancer. Study at large: Lung adenocarcinoma or squamous carcinoma made up most tumours.

A remark on this clone: Its target is unknown.

CDR3 length: 14 amino acids. Germline V gene sequence: CDR1 LNHDA, CDR2 SQIVND (reference sequence). V lost 5 bases to trimming and J lost 2 bases; unmatched junction nucleotides: 5. The study's findings and limits: Clones >0.5% enriched in tumour were rarer in adenocarcinoma (33%) than squamous (roughly 75%). Adenocarcinomas with higher top tumour-associated clone frequency had more reactive TILs. It was not proven that tumour-reactive clones equal dominant tumour-associated clones.

Repertoires were generated with immunoSEQ multiplex PCR, while TCRdb's copy carries only in-frame clones and drops some. Of about 2,500 clones listed, roughly 85% are singletons. The sequence was collected from a human donor with non-small cell lung cancer. The rearrangement joins TRBV19 to TRBJ1-1; 7 nucleotides agree with TRBD1. The sequencing sample was made of lung tumor tissue. The CDR3 sequence is CASSPDRANTEAFF. The CDR3 DNA reads TGTGCCAGTAGTCCCGACAGGGCTAACACTGAAGCTTTCTTT.